This is a list of T cell receptor beta chains from one sample in a study of CD8+ T cells in alopecia areata. The data were produced by immunoSEQ multiplex PCR, yet TCRdb's version contains in-frame clones alone and is incomplete. The repertoire includes more than 100,000 clones, more than 75% of them detected once, and 8.5% to 14% sits in the top ten. Here the sequenced sample was CD8+ T cells sorted from blood, taken around week 31, from a patient treated with tofacitinib. These receptors were taken from a human donor with alopecia areata. The CDR3 runs from the conserved cysteine through the conserved F or W. The order of the fields is V gene, CDR3 length, D gene, clone size, J gene, CDR3 protein, CDR3 DNA. The D gene is left open where the match is weak. Only part of the rows carry a size: once, few, many, or a class if the clone is expanded.

V gene: TRBV7-9; CDR3 length: 12; D gene: NA; clone size: NA; J gene: TRBJ1-1; CDR3 protein: CASTGTGAEAFF; CDR3 DNA: TGTGCCAGCACCGGCACCGGGGCTGAAGCTTTCTTT
V gene: TRBV5-3; CDR3 length: 14; D gene: TRBD1; clone size: NA; J gene: TRBJ2-7; CDR3 protein: CASSLWDSKDEQYF; CDR3 DNA: TGTGCCAGCAGCCTCTGGGACAGTAAGGACGAGCAGTACTTC
V gene: TRBV11-2; CDR3 length: 18; D gene: TRBD2; clone size: NA; J gene: TRBJ2-5; CDR3 protein: CASSLEFQLAGVTETQYF; CDR3 DNA: TGTGCCAGCAGCTTAGAATTTCAGCTAGCGGGAGTAACCGAGACCCAGTACTTC
V gene: TRBV6-4; CDR3 length: 16; D gene: TRBD2; clone size: NA; J gene: TRBJ2-1; CDR3 protein: CASSEASGGPYNEQFF; CDR3 DNA: TGTGCCAGCAGTGAAGCTAGCGGGGGACCCTACAATGAGCAGTTCTTC
V gene: TRBV7-8; CDR3 length: 15; D gene: TRBD2; clone size: NA; J gene: TRBJ2-5; CDR3 protein: CASSPEKREVETQYF; CDR3 DNA: TGTGCCAGCAGCCCTGAGAAGCGGGAGGTGGAGACCCAGTACTTC
V gene: TRBV4-1; CDR3 length: 12; D gene: NA; clone size: NA; J gene: TRBJ1-2; CDR3 protein: CASSQGAYGYTF; CDR3 DNA: TGCGCCAGCAGCCAGGGTGCTTATGGCTACACCTTC
V gene: TRBV29-1; CDR3 length: 15; D gene: NA; clone size: NA; J gene: TRBJ2-7; CDR3 protein: CSVEEYGSSDYEQYF; CDR3 DNA: TGCAGCGTTGAAGAATACGGGAGTAGCGACTACGAGCAGTACTTC
V gene: TRBV5-4; CDR3 length: 14; D gene: NA; clone size: NA; J gene: TRBJ2-7; CDR3 protein: CASSLGSGGFEQYF; CDR3 DNA: TGTGCCAGCAGCTTGGGGTCAGGCGGGTTCGAGCAGTACTTC
V gene: TRBV7-2; CDR3 length: 16; D gene: TRBD1; clone size: NA; J gene: TRBJ2-2; CDR3 protein: CASSLQGATNTGELFF; CDR3 DNA: TGTGCCAGCAGCTTACAGGGGGCTACGAACACCGGGGAGCTGTTTTTT
V gene: TRBV7-6; CDR3 length: 13; D gene: NA; clone size: NA; J gene: TRBJ2-7; CDR3 protein: CASSLAQRGGQYF; CDR3 DNA: TGTGCCAGCAGCTTAGCGCAGCGAGGGGGACAGTACTTC
V gene: TRBV30; CDR3 length: 14; D gene: NA; clone size: few; J gene: TRBJ1-5; CDR3 protein: CAWSVWPSNQPQHF; CDR3 DNA: TGTGCCTGGAGTGTATGGCCATCCAATCAGCCCCAGCATTTT
V gene: TRBV25-1; CDR3 length: 13; D gene: NA; clone size: NA; J gene: TRBJ1-2; CDR3 protein: CASSEFERYGYTF; CDR3 DNA: TGTGCCAGCAGTGAATTCGAACGCTATGGCTACACCTTC
V gene: TRBV7-2; CDR3 length: 16; D gene: TRBD2; clone size: NA; J gene: TRBJ2-2; CDR3 protein: CASSLVAGGNTGELFF; CDR3 DNA: TGTGCCAGCAGCTTAGTGGCGGGAGGGAACACCGGGGAGCTGTTTTTT
V gene: TRBV29-1; CDR3 length: 13; D gene: TRBD1; clone size: NA; J gene: TRBJ1-2; CDR3 protein: CSVTDRQGGGYTF; CDR3 DNA: TGCAGCGTTACAGATCGACAGGGGGGTGGCTACACCTTC
V gene: TRBV4-1; CDR3 length: 17; D gene: NA; clone size: NA; J gene: TRBJ1-5; CDR3 protein: CASSQDLYGASGQPQHF; CDR3 DNA: TGCGCCAGCAGCCAAGATCTTTATGGGGCGTCAGGTCAGCCCCAGCATTTT
V gene: TRBV7-8; CDR3 length: 15; D gene: NA; clone size: NA; J gene: TRBJ2-7; CDR3 protein: CASSLELGSSYEQYF; CDR3 DNA: TGTGCCAGCAGCTTAGAGCTAGGGAGCTCCTACGAGCAGTACTTC
V gene: TRBV5-1; CDR3 length: 13; D gene: NA; clone size: NA; J gene: TRBJ2-1; CDR3 protein: CASRPPGYNEQFF; CDR3 DNA: TGCGCCAGCAGACCTCCCGGGTACAATGAGCAGTTCTTC
V gene: TRBV2; CDR3 length: 18; D gene: TRBD1; clone size: NA; J gene: TRBJ2-6; CDR3 protein: CASMGFIGQGAWANVLTF; CDR3 DNA: TGTGCCAGCATGGGGTTTATCGGACAGGGGGCTTGGGCCAACGTCCTGACTTTC
V gene: TRBV29-1; CDR3 length: 11; D gene: NA; clone size: NA; J gene: TRBJ2-2; CDR3 protein: CSVDNTGELFF; CDR3 DNA: TGCAGCGTTGATAACACCGGGGAGCTGTTTTTT
V gene: TRBV10-3; CDR3 length: 13; D gene: NA; clone size: NA; J gene: TRBJ2-7; CDR3 protein: CAITSENSYEQYF; CDR3 DNA: TGTGCCATCACTTCGGAAAACTCCTACGAGCAGTACTTC
V gene: TRBV4-1; CDR3 length: 17; D gene: TRBD2; clone size: NA; J gene: TRBJ2-2; CDR3 protein: CASSQVDYAGDTGELFF; CDR3 DNA: TGCGCCAGCAGCCAAGTAGATTACGCGGGGGACACCGGGGAGCTGTTTTTT
V gene: TRBV27; CDR3 length: 14; D gene: NA; clone size: NA; J gene: TRBJ2-1; CDR3 protein: CASSLGGRRHEQFF; CDR3 DNA: TGTGCCAGCAGTTTGGGGGGAAGGAGGCATGAGCAGTTCTTC
V gene: TRBV5-1; CDR3 length: 17; D gene: TRBD1; clone size: NA; J gene: TRBJ2-1; CDR3 protein: CASSPFLGDRASNEQFF; CDR3 DNA: TGCGCCAGCAGCCCTTTTTTGGGAGACAGGGCCTCCAATGAGCAGTTCTTC
V gene: TRBV10-1; CDR3 length: 16; D gene: TRBD2; clone size: NA; J gene: TRBJ2-3; CDR3 protein: CASSERTSGSLDTQYF; CDR3 DNA: TGCGCCAGCAGTGAAAGGACTAGCGGGAGTTTAGATACGCAGTATTTT
V gene: TRBV7-3; CDR3 length: 16; D gene: NA; clone size: few; J gene: TRBJ2-7; CDR3 protein: CASSPQKTGTSDEQYF; CDR3 DNA: TGTGCCAGCAGCCCCCAGAAGACCGGGACGTCCGACGAGCAGTACTTC
V gene: TRBV12-5; CDR3 length: 15; D gene: TRBD1; clone size: NA; J gene: TRBJ2-5; CDR3 protein: CASGLFGTGRETQYF; CDR3 DNA: TGTGCTAGTGGTTTGTTCGGGACAGGGAGAGAGACCCAGTACTTC
V gene: TRBV19; CDR3 length: 12; D gene: NA; clone size: NA; J gene: TRBJ1-3; CDR3 protein: CASSLGRNTIYF; CDR3 DNA: TGTGCCAGCTCCCTTGGACGGAACACCATATATTTT
V gene: TRBV27; CDR3 length: 16; D gene: TRBD1; clone size: NA; J gene: TRBJ1-1; CDR3 protein: CASSRRPRDRNTEAFF; CDR3 DNA: TGTGCCAGCAGCCGTCGCCCCCGGGACAGGAACACTGAAGCTTTCTTT
V gene: TRBV9; CDR3 length: 15; D gene: NA; clone size: NA; J gene: TRBJ2-1; CDR3 protein: CASSVVGTGYNEQFF; CDR3 DNA: TGTGCCAGCAGCGTAGTCGGGACGGGTTACAATGAGCAGTTCTTC
V gene: TRBV9; CDR3 length: 14; D gene: NA; clone size: NA; J gene: TRBJ2-1; CDR3 protein: CASSVASSYNEQFF; CDR3 DNA: TGTGCCAGCAGCGTCGCCAGCTCCTACAATGAGCAGTTCTTC
V gene: TRBV7-9; CDR3 length: 14; D gene: TRBD1; clone size: NA; J gene: TRBJ2-5; CDR3 protein: CASSHRDSVEEQYF; CDR3 DNA: TGTGCCAGCAGCCACCGGGACAGCGTAGAGGAGCAGTACTTC
V gene: TRBV5-1; CDR3 length: 15; D gene: NA; clone size: once; J gene: TRBJ1-4; CDR3 protein: CASSLEGQSNEKLFF; CDR3 DNA: TGCGCCAGCAGCTTGGAAGGTCAGAGTAATGAAAAACTGTTTTTT
V gene: TRBV9; CDR3 length: 16; D gene: NA; clone size: NA; J gene: TRBJ2-1; CDR3 protein: CASSVGGYRSYNEQFF; CDR3 DNA: TGTGCCAGCAGCGTAGGAGGGTATCGCTCCTACAATGAGCAGTTCTTC
V gene: TRBV5-4; CDR3 length: 12; D gene: NA; clone size: NA; J gene: TRBJ2-3; CDR3 protein: CASSLEADTQYF; CDR3 DNA: TGTGCCAGCAGCTTGGAAGCAGATACGCAGTATTTT
V gene: TRBV2; CDR3 length: 14; D gene: TRBD2; clone size: NA; J gene: TRBJ2-7; CDR3 protein: CASNGLAGNYEQYF; CDR3 DNA: TGTGCCAGCAACGGACTAGCGGGGAACTACGAGCAGTACTTC
V gene: TRBV10-3; CDR3 length: 15; D gene: TRBD1; clone size: NA; J gene: TRBJ2-7; CDR3 protein: CAISESNGQGYEQYF; CDR3 DNA: TGTGCCATCAGTGAGTCGAATGGACAGGGCTACGAGCAGTACTTC
V gene: TRBV7-3; CDR3 length: 14; D gene: NA; clone size: NA; J gene: TRBJ2-1; CDR3 protein: CASSSDGTLDEQFF; CDR3 DNA: TGTGCCAGCAGCTCCGACGGGACTCTGGATGAGCAGTTCTTC
V gene: TRBV5-1; CDR3 length: 15; D gene: TRBD2; clone size: NA; J gene: TRBJ2-5; CDR3 protein: CASSFSGRVEETQYF; CDR3 DNA: TGCGCCAGCAGCTTTAGCGGGAGAGTTGAAGAGACCCAGTACTTC
V gene: TRBV5-1; CDR3 length: 14; D gene: NA; clone size: NA; J gene: TRBJ2-7; CDR3 protein: CASSTDGDSYEQYF; CDR3 DNA: TGCGCCAGCAGCACGGACGGAGACTCCTACGAGCAGTACTTC
V gene: TRBV9; CDR3 length: 14; D gene: TRBD2; clone size: NA; J gene: TRBJ2-7; CDR3 protein: CASSITSGSYEQYF; CDR3 DNA: TGTGCCAGCAGCATAACTAGCGGGTCCTACGAGCAGTACTTC
V gene: TRBV6-4; CDR3 length: 15; D gene: TRBD2; clone size: NA; J gene: TRBJ2-1; CDR3 protein: CASSETSGNYNEQFF; CDR3 DNA: TGTGCCAGCAGTGAGACTAGCGGCAACTACAATGAGCAGTTCTTC
V gene: TRBV27; CDR3 length: 11; D gene: NA; clone size: NA; J gene: TRBJ1-1; CDR3 protein: CASRAYTEAFF; CDR3 DNA: TGTGCCAGCAGGGCTTACACTGAAGCTTTCTTT
V gene: TRBV5-1; CDR3 length: 16; D gene: NA; clone size: NA; J gene: TRBJ1-6; CDR3 protein: CASSLVRNREDSPLHF; CDR3 DNA: TGCGCCAGCAGCTTGGTCCGGAACAGGGAGGACTCACCCCTCCACTTT
V gene: TRBV5-1; CDR3 length: 15; D gene: NA; clone size: NA; J gene: TRBJ1-2; CDR3 protein: CASSPPPGVLNGYTF; CDR3 DNA: TGCGCCAGCAGCCCACCTCCCGGGGTCCTCAATGGCTACACCTTC
V gene: TRBV27; CDR3 length: 16; D gene: TRBD1; clone size: NA; J gene: TRBJ2-1; CDR3 protein: CASTSPGQGFYNEQFF; CDR3 DNA: TGTGCCAGCACCAGTCCGGGACAGGGATTCTACAATGAGCAGTTCTTC
V gene: TRBV6-5; CDR3 length: 15; D gene: NA; clone size: NA; J gene: TRBJ1-1; CDR3 protein: CASTLRADLNTEAFF; CDR3 DNA: TGTGCCAGCACGCTTCGGGCAGACTTGAACACTGAAGCTTTCTTT
V gene: TRBV27; CDR3 length: 13; D gene: NA; clone size: few; J gene: TRBJ2-1; CDR3 protein: CASSLDSYNEQFF; CDR3 DNA: TGTGCCAGCAGTTTAGACAGCTACAATGAGCAGTTCTTC
V gene: TRBV5-4; CDR3 length: 15; D gene: NA; clone size: NA; J gene: TRBJ2-7; CDR3 protein: CASSLDAGSTYEQYF; CDR3 DNA: TGTGCCAGCAGCTTGGATGCGGGATCCACCTACGAGCAGTACTTC
V gene: TRBV27; CDR3 length: 16; D gene: NA; clone size: once; J gene: TRBJ2-7; CDR3 protein: CASARVWGADSYEQYF; CDR3 DNA: TGTGCCAGTGCTAGAGTGTGGGGGGCCGATTCCTACGAGCAGTACTTC
V gene: TRBV27; CDR3 length: 15; D gene: NA; clone size: NA; J gene: TRBJ2-3; CDR3 protein: CASSLRARVTDTQYF; CDR3 DNA: TGTGCCAGCAGTTTAAGGGCCAGGGTCACAGATACGCAGTATTTT
V gene: TRBV5-4; CDR3 length: 14; D gene: NA; clone size: NA; J gene: TRBJ2-1; CDR3 protein: CASSPITGTNEQFF; CDR3 DNA: TGTGCCAGCAGCCCTATCACAGGGACGAATGAGCAGTTCTTC
V gene: TRBV9; CDR3 length: 14; D gene: NA; clone size: once; J gene: TRBJ2-7; CDR3 protein: CASSGQVSSYEQYF; CDR3 DNA: TGTGCCAGCAGCGGACAGGTTAGCTCCTACGAGCAGTACTTC
V gene: TRBV6-1; CDR3 length: 15; D gene: NA; clone size: few; J gene: TRBJ2-1; CDR3 protein: CASSESQAVYNEQFF; CDR3 DNA: TGTGCCAGCAGTGAATCCCAGGCGGTCTACAATGAGCAGTTCTTC
V gene: TRBV7-8; CDR3 length: 13; D gene: NA; clone size: few; J gene: TRBJ2-2; CDR3 protein: CASSHLLAGELFF; CDR3 DNA: TGTGCCAGCAGCCACCTGCTAGCCGGGGAGCTGTTTTTT
V gene: TRBV7-9; CDR3 length: 15; D gene: NA; clone size: once; J gene: TRBJ2-1; CDR3 protein: CASTLYGGGDNEQFF; CDR3 DNA: TGTGCCAGCACCCTTTATGGGGGAGGTGATAATGAGCAGTTCTTC
V gene: TRBV7-6; CDR3 length: 11; D gene: NA; clone size: NA; J gene: TRBJ2-3; CDR3 protein: CASSSADTQYF; CDR3 DNA: TGTGCCAGCAGCTCCGCAGATACGCAGTATTTT
V gene: TRBV5-4; CDR3 length: 15; D gene: TRBD1; clone size: few; J gene: TRBJ1-3; CDR3 protein: CASSLSRGLGNTIYF; CDR3 DNA: TGTGCCAGCAGCTTGAGCAGGGGGCTTGGAAACACCATATATTTT
V gene: TRBV6-1; CDR3 length: 15; D gene: TRBD1; clone size: NA; J gene: TRBJ1-1; CDR3 protein: CASHPGQGWRTEAFF; CDR3 DNA: TGTGCCAGCCACCCGGGACAGGGCTGGAGGACTGAAGCTTTCTTT
V gene: TRBV27; CDR3 length: 13; D gene: NA; clone size: medium-sized; J gene: TRBJ2-1; CDR3 protein: CASSLGMNNEQFF; CDR3 DNA: TGTGCCAGCAGTTTAGGTATGAACAATGAGCAGTTCTTC